The clone carrying this T cell receptor (beta chain) was observed a few times. Its target is not known. Sequencing targeted expressed TCRB transcripts, as all isolated RNA had been reverse transcribed. Generated by immunoSEQ multiplex PCR, the TCRdb table keeps only in-frame clones and is missing some. The sample has around 300,000 clones, about 8.5% seen once; the top ten hold more than 1%. These data are taken from a study of beta chain features in type 1 diabetes. The study's findings and limits: PCR may have favored shorter templates equally in patients and controls. TCRB repertoires of naive, central memory and Treg cells appeared more similar among patients than among healthy donors. When Type 1 diabetes patients were examined, their TCRB CDR3s proved moderately but significantly shorter in all four CD4+ subsets.

The CDR3 has 14 residues. V was shortened by 5 bases and J by 0 bases, with 11 bases between the two germline ends. Per the germline V gene, CDR1 is LNHDA and CDR2 is SQIVND (reference sequence). The sample was central memory CD4+ T cells from blood. This chain joins TRBV19 and TRBJ2-7; no clear D gene. This receptor was obtained from a woman in her late teens or twenties in good health. The CDR3 loop reads CASSPRQSSYEQYF. CDR3 nucleotide sequence: TGTGCCAGTAGTCCTCGACAAAGCTCCTACGAGCAGTACTTC.